The 5 T cell receptor beta chains below all came from one sample that was sequenced in a study of blood T cell repertoires in COVID-19. Here immunoSEQ multiplex PCR was the method, and the copy in TCRdb shows in-frame clones only, minus some. Among around 110,000 clones, roughly 88% were seen once, and the ten largest hold about 0.8%. Sequences were obtained from peripheral blood. Source of these receptors: an older woman with acute or convalescent COVID-19.

V gene TRBV5-6 combines with J gene TRBJ1-5, with unresolved D. The V end lost 2 bases, the J end lost 7 bases, and 10 bases lay between the germline ends. The CDR3 extends over 13 amino acids. Germline CDR1 reads SGHDT; CDR2 reads YYEEEE. CDR3 in amino acids: CASSFGSKQPQHF. CDR3 nucleotide sequence: TGTGCCAGCAGCTTTGGTTCTAAGCAGCCCCAGCATTTT.

Worth noting for this clone: This specimen includes other DNA sequences encoding the same CDR3. The V and J genes are TRBV19 and TRBJ2-3, with a weak D call TRBD2 (7 bases). The CDR3 sequence is 13 residues long. V was cut by 5 bases and J by 5 bases, with 11 bases left in between. Germline loops: CDR1 LNHDA, CDR2 SQIVND (reference sequence). CDR3 sequence: CASSGGAGDTQYF. CDR3 nucleotide sequence: TGTGCCAGTAGTGGGGGGGCAGGAGATACGCAGTATTTT.

V is TRBV5-4 and J is TRBJ1-2; 10 bases map to TRBD1. The CDR3 is 18 residues long. The germline V gene encodes CDR1 SGHNT and CDR2 YYREEE (reference sequence). The V and J ends lost 2 bases and 3 bases, in that order; junction bases with no gene match: 13. This CDR3 reads CASSFDSRQGAGDYGYTF. CDR3 nucleotide sequence: TGTGCCAGCAGCTTCGATTCGAGACAGGGGGCGGGAGACTATGGCTACACCTTC.

The chain carries TRBV25-1 and TRBJ1-1, with 10 bases that match TRBD1. Germline V gene data show CDR1 as MGHDK and CDR2 as SYGVNS. After removal of 5 bases from V and 6 bases from J, the junction contained 3 bases not matched to a gene. The CDR3 has 13 residues. The CDR3 loop reads CASSLDRGPEAFF. In nucleotides, the CDR3 is TGTGCCAGCAGTTTAGACAGGGGGCCTGAAGCTTTCTTT.

This clone was recorded only once. V gene TRBV19 combines with J gene TRBJ1-1; 7 nucleotides line up with TRBD1. After removal of 5 bases from V and 6 bases from J, the junction contained 9 bases not matched to a gene. This CDR3 contains 14 residues. CDR1 is LNHDA and CDR2 is SQIVND in the germline V gene (reference sequence). CDR3 residues: CASSLQKGAAEAFF. CDR3 in DNA: TGTGCCAGTAGTCTACAGAAGGGGGCGGCTGAAGCTTTCTTT.